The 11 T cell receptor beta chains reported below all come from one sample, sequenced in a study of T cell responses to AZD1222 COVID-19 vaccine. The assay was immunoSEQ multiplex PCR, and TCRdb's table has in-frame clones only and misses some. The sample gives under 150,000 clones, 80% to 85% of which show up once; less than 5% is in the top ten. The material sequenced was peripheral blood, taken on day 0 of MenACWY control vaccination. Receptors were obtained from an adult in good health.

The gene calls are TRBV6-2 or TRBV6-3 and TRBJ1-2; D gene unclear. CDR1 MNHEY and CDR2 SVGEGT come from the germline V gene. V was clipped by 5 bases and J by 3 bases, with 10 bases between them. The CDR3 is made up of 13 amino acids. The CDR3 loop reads CASSTNNYYGYTF. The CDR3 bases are TGTGCCAGCAGTACCAACAACTACTATGGCTACACCTTC.

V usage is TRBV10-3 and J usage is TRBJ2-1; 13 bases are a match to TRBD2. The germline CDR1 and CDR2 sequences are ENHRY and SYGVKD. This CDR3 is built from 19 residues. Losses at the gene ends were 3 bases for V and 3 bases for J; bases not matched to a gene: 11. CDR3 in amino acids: CAISDPRTSGGPLYNEQFF. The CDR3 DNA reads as TGTGCCATCAGTGACCCACGGACTAGCGGGGGACCCCTCTACAATGAGCAGTTCTTC.

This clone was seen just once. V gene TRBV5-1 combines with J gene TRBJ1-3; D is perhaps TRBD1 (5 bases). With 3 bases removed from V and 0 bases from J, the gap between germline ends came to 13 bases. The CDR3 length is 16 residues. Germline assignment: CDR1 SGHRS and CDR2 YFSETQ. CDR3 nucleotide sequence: TGCGCCAGCAGCTGGAAAGACAGTCACTCTGGAAACACCATATATTTT. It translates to CASSWKDSHSGNTIYF.

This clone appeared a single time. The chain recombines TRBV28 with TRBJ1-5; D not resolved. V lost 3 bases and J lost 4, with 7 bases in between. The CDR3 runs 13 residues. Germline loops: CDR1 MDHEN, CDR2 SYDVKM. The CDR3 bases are TGTGCCAGCAGTTTGACACCGAATCAGCCCCAGCATTTT. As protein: CASSLTPNQPQHF.

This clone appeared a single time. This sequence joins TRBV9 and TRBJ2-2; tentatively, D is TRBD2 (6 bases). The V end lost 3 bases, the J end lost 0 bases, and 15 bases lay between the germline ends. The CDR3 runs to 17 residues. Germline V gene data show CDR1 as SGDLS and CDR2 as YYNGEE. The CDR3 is CASSARSGLANTGELFF. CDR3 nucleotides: TGTGCCAGCAGCGCGAGGAGCGGGCTCGCGAACACCGGGGAGCTGTTTTTT.

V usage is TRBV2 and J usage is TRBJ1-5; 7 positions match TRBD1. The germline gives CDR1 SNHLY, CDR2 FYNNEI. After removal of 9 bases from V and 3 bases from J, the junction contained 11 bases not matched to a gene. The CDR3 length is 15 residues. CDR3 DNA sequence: TGTGCCAGTAGTCCGATGACAGGGCACAATCAGCCCCAGCATTTT. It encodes CASSPMTGHNQPQHF.

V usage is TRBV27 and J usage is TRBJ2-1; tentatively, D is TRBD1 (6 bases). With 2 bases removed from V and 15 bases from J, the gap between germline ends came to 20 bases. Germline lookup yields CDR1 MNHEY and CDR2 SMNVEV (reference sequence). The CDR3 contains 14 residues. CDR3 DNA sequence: TGTGCCAGCAGTTTAAGGTCTCCTCGGGACAAAGGGTTCTTC. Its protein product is CASSLRSPRDKGFF.

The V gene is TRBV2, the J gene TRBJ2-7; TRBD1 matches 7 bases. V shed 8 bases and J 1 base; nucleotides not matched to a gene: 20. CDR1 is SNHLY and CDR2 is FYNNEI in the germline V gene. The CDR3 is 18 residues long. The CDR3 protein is CASQTRQGRVSGSYEQYV. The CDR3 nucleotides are TGTGCCAGCCAAACCCGACAGGGACGAGTCTCTGGGTCCTACGAGCAGTACGTC.

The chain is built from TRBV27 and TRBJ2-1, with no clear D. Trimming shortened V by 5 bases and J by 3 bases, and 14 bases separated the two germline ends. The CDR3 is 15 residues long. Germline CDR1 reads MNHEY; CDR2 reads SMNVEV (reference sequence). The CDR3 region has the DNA TGTGCCAGCAGTCCTGGACGGTCGAACTACAATGAGCAGTTCTTC. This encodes CASSPGRSNYNEQFF.

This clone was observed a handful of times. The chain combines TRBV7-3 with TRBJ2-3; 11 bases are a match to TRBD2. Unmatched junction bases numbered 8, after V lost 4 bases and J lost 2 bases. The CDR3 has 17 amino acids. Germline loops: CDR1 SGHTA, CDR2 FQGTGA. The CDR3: CASSSSGTSGPTDTQYF. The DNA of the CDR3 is TGTGCCAGCAGCTCCTCCGGGACTAGCGGACCCACAGATACGCAGTATTTT.

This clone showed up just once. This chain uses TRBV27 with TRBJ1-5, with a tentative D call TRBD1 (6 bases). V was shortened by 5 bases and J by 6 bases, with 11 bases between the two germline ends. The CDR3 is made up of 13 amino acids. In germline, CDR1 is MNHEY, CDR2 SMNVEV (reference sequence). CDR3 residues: CASSPDRFQPQHF. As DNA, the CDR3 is TGTGCCAGCAGTCCGGACAGATTTCAGCCCCAGCATTTT.